This T cell receptor (beta chain) was recorded in a study of cytomegalovirus exposure and HLA in healthy donors. The study's findings and limits: In vitro checks showed that a few CMV-associated chains really do target CMV antigens.

A word on this clone: Its cognate antigen is unknown.

Germline CDR1 LGHNA, CDR2 YSLEER. The CDR3 loop spans 15 amino acids. V lost 6 bases and J lost 5; bases outside the gene matches: 10. In the PCR, 60 Vbeta and 13 Jbeta primers were used. Repertoires were generated with immunoSEQ multiplex PCR, while TCRdb's copy carries only in-frame clones and drops some. The sample's table shows more than 45,000 clones. The clonotype was recovered from a male donor in good health and CMV-seronegative. What was sequenced was PBMCs. The V and J genes are TRBV4-3 and TRBJ2-1; the match to TRBD2 covers 7 bases. In nucleotides, the CDR3 is TGCGCCAGCAGTGGGATAGCGGGTTCCGACAATGAGCAGTTCTTC. Its translation: CASSGIAGSDNEQFF.